The clone carrying this TCR beta chain was detected once. The sample comes from a study of T cell changes during pregnancy in multiple sclerosis. The method was immunoSEQ multiplex PCR; TCRdb's version includes in-frame clones alone and lacks a portion of them. The sample lists around 84,000 clones, over 85% occurring once. Germline V gene sequence: CDR1 SGHTA, CDR2 FQGNSA. The length of the CDR3 is 14 residues. V shed 6 bases and J shed 6 bases, with 17 bases lying between them. This TCR came from a female donor in good health, enrolled as a control in a pregnancy study. Sequenced here: peripheral blood, sampled in the second trimester of pregnancy. This chain connects TRBV7-2 to TRBJ1-2; no clear D gene. This CDR3 reads CASRPGRGINGYTF. DNA for the CDR3: TGTGCCAGCAGACCCGGGAGAGGTATCAATGGCTACACCTTC.